This TCR beta chain was captured in a study of cytomegalovirus exposure and HLA in healthy donors. J gave up 0 bases and V 2 bases, and 4 bases lay outside the gene matches. The CDR3 spans 16 residues. CDR1 is MNHNY, CDR2 SVGAGI, per germline (reference sequence). This PCR relied on a set of 60 Vbeta primers and 13 Jbeta primers. Original data processing: The authors later counted about 80 million unique TCR beta chains, 9.5 million to 11 million of them shared. Method: immunoSEQ multiplex PCR; TCRdb's copy keeps in-frame clones and lacks some. That table furnishes V, J and clone size, whereas the DNA furnished D and trimming. The sample holds around 200,000 clones.

The chain has TRBV6-6 and TRBJ2-3; 8 bases fit TRBD2. Sequenced material: PBMCs. The TCR was taken from a girl aged 2 to 9 in good health and CMV-seropositive. The CDR3 sequence is CASSYQREWSTDTQYF. The CDR3 bases are TGTGCCAGCAGTTACCAGCGGGAGTGGAGCACAGATACGCAGTATTTT.